This paragraph reports one TCR beta chain. This sample was included in a study of human T cells and chemical hapten exposure. TCRdb re-analysed the RACE reads in MiXCR, keeping a single row per CDR3 protein. The sample records approximately 97,000 distinct CDR3 sequences, roughly 27% being singletons. The sample's time point: patch test 3, about 24 weeks after DPC sensitization. Treatment here: therapeutic diphenylcyclopropenone sensitization with weekly scalp DPC. V was cut by 0 bases and J by 5 bases, with 14 bases left in between. Germline V gives CDR1 SGHRS, CDR2 YFSETQ. The CDR3 consists of 15 residues.

The J gene is TRBJ2-5, the V gene TRBV5-1; D gene ambiguous. The starting material was whole blood, obtained in connection with sensitization to the hapten diphenylcyclopropenone (DPC). The receptor comes from a man aged 35 to 55 with alopecia areata. Some clones in this sample may be carry-over from other donors' samples. CDR3 region: CASSLAIPNEETQYF. The CDR3 region has the DNA TGCGCCAGCAGCTTGGCCATCCCAAATGAGGAGACCCAGTACTTC.